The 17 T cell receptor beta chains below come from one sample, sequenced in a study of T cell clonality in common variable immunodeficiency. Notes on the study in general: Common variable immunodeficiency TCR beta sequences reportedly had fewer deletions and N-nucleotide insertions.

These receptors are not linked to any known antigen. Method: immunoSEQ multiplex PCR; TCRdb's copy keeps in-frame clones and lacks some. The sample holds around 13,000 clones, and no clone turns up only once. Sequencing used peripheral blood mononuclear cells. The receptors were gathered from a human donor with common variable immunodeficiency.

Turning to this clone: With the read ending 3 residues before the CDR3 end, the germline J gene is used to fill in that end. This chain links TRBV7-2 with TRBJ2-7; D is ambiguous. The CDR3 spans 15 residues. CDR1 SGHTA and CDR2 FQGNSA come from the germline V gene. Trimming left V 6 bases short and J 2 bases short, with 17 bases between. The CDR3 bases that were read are TGTGCCAGCAGGCAAACCCTTCAGGCCACCTACGAG. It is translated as CASRQTLQATYE. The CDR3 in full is CASRQTLQATYEQYF. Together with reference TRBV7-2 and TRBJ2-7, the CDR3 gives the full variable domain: GAGVSQSPSNKVTEKGKDVELRCDPISGHTALYWYRQSLGQGLEFLIYFQGNSAPDKSGLPSDRFSAERTGGSVSTLTIQRTQQEDSAVYLCASRQTLQATYEQYFGPGTRLTVT.

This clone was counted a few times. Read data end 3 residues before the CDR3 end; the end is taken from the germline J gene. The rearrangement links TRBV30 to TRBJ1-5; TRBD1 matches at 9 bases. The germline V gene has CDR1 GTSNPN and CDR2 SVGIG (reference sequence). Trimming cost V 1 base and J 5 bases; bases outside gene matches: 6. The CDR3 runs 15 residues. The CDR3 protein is CAWSGGTGFDQPQHF. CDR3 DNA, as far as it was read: TGTGCCTGGAGTGGAGGGACAGGGTTCGATCAGCCC.

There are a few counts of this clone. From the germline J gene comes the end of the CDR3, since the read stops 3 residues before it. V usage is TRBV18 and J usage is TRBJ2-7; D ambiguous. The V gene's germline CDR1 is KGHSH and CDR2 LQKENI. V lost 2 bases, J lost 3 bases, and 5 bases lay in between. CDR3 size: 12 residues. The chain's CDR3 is CASSPTSYEQYF. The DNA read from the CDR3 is TGTGCCAGCTCACCAACAAGCTACGAG.

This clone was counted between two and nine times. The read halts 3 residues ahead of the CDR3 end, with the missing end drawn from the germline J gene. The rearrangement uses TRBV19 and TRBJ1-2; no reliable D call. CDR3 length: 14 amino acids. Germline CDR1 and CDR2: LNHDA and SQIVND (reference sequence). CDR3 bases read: TGTGCCAGTAGAAAATCTTCCGGGCCGGGGGGC. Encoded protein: CASRKSSGPGG. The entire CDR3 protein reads CASRKSSGPGGYTF.

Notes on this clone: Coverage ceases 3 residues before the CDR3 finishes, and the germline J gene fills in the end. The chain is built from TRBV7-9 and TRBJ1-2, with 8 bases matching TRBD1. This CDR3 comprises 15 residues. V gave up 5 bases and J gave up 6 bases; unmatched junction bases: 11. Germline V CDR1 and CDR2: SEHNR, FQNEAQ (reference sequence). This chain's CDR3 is CASSTPTGGGDGYTF. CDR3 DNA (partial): TGTGCCAGCAGCACACCCACAGGGGGAGGCGATGGC.

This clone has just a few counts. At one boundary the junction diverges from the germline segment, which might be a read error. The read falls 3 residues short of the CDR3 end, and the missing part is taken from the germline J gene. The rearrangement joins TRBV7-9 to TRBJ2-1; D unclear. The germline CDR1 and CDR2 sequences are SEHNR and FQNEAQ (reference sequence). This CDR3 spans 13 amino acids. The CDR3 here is CSSSEAADNEQFF. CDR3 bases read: TGTTCCAGCAGCGAGGCGGCGGACAATGAG.

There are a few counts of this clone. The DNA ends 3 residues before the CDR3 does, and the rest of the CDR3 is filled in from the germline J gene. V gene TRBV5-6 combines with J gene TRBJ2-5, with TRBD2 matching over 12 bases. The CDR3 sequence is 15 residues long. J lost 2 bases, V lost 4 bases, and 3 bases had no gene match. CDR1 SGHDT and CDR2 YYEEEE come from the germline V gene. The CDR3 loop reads CASSQLAGGQETQYF. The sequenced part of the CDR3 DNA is TGTGCCAGCAGCCAACTAGCGGGGGGACAAGAGACC.

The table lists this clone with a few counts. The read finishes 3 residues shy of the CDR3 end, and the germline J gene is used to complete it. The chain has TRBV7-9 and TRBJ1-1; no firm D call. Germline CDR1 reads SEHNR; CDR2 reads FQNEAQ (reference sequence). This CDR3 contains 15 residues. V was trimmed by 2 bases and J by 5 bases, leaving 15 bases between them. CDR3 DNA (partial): TGTGCCAGCAGCTTACGACAAAGCGGGGTTACTGAA. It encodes CASSLRQSGVTE. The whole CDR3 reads CASSLRQSGVTEAFF. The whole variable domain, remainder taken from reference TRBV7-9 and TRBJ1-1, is DTGVSQNPRHKITKRGQNVTFRCDPISEHNRLYWYRQTLGQGPEFLTYFQNEAQLEKSRLLSDRFSAERPKGSFSTLEIQRTEQGDSAMYLCASSLRQSGVTEAFFGQGTRLTVV.

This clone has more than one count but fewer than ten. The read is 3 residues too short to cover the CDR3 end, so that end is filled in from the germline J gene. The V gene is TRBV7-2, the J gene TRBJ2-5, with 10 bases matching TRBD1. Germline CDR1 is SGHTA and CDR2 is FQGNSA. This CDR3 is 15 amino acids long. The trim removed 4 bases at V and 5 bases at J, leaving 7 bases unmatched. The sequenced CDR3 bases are TGTGCCAGCAGCTGTATCGGACAGGGGGTTGAGACC. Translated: CASSCIGQGVET. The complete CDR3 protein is CASSCIGQGVETQYF.

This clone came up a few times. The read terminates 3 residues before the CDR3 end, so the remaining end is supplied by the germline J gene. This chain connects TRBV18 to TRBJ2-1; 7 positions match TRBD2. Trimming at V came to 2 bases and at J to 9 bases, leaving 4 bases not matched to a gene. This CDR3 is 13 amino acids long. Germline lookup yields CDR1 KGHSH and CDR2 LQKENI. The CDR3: CASSPKSGTEQFF. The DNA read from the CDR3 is TGTGCCAGCTCACCAAAGAGCGGGACTGAG.

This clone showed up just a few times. The CDR3 DNA, read in part, is TGTGCCAGTATGGGACAGGGGGCACGTCGGAACACTGAA. Protein product: CASMGQGARRNTE. The full-length CDR3 reads as CASMGQGARRNTEAFF. The genes are TRBV19 and TRBJ1-1; the match to TRBD1 covers 12 bases. The DNA ends 3 residues before the CDR3 does, and the rest of the CDR3 is filled in from the germline J gene. J lost 1 base, V lost 7 bases, and 7 bases had no gene match. There are 16 residues in the CDR3. Germline loops: CDR1 LNHDA, CDR2 SQIVND (reference sequence). The full variable domain, with the rest looked up from reference TRBV19 and TRBJ1-1, is DGGITQSPKYLFRKEGQNVTLSCEQNLNHDAMYWYRQDPGQGLRLIYYSQIVNDFQKGDIAEGYSVSREKKESFPLTVTSAQKNPTAFYLCASMGQGARRNTEAFFGQGTRLTVV.

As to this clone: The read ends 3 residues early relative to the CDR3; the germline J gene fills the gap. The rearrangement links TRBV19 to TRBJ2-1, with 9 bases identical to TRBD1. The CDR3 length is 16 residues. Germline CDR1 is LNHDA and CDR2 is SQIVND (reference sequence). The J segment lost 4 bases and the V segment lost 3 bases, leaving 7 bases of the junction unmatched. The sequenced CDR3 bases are TGTGCCAGTAGTATGGGAACAGGGGGCATATACAATGAG. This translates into CASSMGTGGIYNE. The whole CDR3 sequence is CASSMGTGGIYNEQFF.

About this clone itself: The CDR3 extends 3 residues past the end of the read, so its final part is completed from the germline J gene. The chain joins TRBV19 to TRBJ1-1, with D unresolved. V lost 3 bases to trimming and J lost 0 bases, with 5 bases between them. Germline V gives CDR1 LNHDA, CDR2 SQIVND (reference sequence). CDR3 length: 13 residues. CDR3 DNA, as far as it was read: TGTGCCAGTAGTATCCGTTTGAACACTGAA. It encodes CASSIRLNTE. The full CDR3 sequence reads CASSIRLNTEAFF.

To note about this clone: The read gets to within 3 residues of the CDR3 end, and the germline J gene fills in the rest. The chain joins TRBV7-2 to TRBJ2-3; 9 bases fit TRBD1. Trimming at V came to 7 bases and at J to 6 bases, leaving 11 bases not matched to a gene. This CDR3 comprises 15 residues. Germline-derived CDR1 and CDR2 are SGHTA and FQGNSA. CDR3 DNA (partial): TGTGCCAGCACCATGGAGACAGGGGGGTTGGATACG. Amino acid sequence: CASTMETGGLDT. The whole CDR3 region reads CASTMETGGLDTQYF. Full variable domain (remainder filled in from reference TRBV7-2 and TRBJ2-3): GAGVSQSPSNKVTEKGKDVELRCDPISGHTALYWYRQSLGQGLEFLIYFQGNSAPDKSGLPSDRFSAERTGGSVSTLTIQRTQQEDSAVYLCASTMETGGLDTQYFGPGTRLTVL.

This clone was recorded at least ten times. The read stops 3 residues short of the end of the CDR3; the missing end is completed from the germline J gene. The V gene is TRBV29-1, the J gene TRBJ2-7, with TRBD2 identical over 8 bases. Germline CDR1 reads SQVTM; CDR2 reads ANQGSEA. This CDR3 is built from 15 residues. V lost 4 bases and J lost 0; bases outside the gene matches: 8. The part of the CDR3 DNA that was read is TGCAGCGTTGTGGGCGGGGGGCCTCTCTCCTACGAG. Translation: CSVVGGGPLSYE. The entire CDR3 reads CSVVGGGPLSYEQYF.

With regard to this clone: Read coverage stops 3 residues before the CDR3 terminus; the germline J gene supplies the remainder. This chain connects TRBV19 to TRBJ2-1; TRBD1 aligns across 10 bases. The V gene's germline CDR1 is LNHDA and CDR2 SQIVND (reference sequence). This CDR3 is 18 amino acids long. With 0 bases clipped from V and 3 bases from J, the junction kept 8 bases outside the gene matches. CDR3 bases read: TGTGCCAGTAGTATAGATTCACGACAGGGGGCCCTCTACAATGAG. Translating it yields CASSIDSRQGALYNE. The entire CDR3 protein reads CASSIDSRQGALYNEQFF.

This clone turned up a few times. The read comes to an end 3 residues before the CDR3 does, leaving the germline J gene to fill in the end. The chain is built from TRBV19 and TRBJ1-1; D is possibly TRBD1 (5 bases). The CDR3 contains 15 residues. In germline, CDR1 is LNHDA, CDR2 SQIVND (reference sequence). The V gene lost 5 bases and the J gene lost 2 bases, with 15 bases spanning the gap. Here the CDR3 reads CASSSELTANTEAFF. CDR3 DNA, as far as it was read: TGTGCCAGTAGTTCGGAGCTGACAGCCAACACTGAA.